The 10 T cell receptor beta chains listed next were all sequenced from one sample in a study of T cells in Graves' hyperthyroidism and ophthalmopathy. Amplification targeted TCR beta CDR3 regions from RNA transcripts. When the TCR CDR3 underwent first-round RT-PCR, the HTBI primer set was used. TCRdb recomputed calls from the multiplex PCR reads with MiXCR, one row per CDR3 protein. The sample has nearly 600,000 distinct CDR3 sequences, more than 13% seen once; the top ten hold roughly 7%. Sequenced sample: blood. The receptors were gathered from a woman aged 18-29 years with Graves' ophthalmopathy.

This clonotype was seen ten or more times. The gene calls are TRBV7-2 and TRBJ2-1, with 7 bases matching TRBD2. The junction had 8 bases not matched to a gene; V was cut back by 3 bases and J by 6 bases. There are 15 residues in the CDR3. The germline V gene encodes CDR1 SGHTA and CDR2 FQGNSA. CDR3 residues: CASSLGGSPSNEQFF. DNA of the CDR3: TGTGCCAGCAGCTTGGGCGGGAGTCCGTCCAATGAGCAGTTCTTC.

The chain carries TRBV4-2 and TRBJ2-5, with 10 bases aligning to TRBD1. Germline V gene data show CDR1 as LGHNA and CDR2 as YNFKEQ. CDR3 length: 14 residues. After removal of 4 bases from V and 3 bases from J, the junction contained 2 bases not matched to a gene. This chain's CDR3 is CASSRDRGKETQYF. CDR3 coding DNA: TGTGCCAGCAGCCGGGACAGGGGAAAAGAGACCCAGTACTTC.

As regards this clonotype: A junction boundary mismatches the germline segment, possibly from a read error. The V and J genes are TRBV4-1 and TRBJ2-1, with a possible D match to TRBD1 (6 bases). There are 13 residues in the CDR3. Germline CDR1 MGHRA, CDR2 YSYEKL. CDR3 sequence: CASSPDRWSEQFF. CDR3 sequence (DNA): TGTGCCAGCAGCCCTGACAGGTGGAGTGAGCAGTTCTTC.

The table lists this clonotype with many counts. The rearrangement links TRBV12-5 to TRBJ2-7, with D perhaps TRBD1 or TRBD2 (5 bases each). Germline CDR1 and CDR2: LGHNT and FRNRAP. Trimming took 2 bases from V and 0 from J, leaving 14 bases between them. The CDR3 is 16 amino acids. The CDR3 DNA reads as TGTGCTAGTGGTTTGACCCCGGGACCCGCCTCCTACGAGCAGTACTTC. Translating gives CASGLTPGPASYEQYF.

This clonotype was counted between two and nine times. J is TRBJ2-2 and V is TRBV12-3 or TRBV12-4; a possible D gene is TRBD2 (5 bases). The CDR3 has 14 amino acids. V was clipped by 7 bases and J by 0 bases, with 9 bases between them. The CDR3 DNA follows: TGTGCCAGCAAGCGGCAGCCGAACACCGGGGAGCTGTTTTTT. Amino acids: CASKRQPNTGELFF.

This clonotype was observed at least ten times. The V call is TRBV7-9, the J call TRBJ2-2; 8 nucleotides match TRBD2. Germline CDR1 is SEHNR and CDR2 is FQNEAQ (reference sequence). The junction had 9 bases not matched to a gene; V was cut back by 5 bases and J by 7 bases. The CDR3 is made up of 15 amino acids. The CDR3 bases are TGTGCCAGCAGCCCGACAGCGGGAGACGTCGGGGAGCTGTTTTTT. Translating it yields CASSPTAGDVGELFF.

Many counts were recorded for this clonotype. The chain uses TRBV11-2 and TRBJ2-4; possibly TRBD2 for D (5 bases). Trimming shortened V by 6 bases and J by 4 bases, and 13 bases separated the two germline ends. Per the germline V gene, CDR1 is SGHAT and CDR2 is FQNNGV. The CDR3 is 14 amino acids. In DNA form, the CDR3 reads TGTGCCAGCAGATCCACGGGGTCAAAAAACATTCAGTACTTC. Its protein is CASRSTGSKNIQYF.

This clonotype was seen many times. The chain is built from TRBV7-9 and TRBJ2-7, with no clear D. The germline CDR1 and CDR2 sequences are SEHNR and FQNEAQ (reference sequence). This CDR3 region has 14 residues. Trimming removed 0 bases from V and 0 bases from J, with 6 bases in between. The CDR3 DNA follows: TGTGCCAGCAGCTTAGCGGTCGACTCCTACGAGCAGTACTTC. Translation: CASSLAVDSYEQYF.

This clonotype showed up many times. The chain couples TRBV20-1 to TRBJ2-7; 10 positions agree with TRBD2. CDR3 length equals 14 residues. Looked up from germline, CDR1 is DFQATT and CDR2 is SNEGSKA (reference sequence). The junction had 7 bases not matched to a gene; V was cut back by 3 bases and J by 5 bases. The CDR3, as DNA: TGCAGTGCTAGTGTGACTAGCGGGCTAAACGAGCAGTACTTC. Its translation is CSASVTSGLNEQYF.

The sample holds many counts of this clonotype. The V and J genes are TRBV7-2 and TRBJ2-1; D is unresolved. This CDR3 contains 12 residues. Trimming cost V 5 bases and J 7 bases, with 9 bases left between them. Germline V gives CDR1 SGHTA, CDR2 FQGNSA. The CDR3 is CASSKERNEQFF. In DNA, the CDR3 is TGTGCCAGCAGCAAGGAGAGGAATGAGCAGTTCTTC.